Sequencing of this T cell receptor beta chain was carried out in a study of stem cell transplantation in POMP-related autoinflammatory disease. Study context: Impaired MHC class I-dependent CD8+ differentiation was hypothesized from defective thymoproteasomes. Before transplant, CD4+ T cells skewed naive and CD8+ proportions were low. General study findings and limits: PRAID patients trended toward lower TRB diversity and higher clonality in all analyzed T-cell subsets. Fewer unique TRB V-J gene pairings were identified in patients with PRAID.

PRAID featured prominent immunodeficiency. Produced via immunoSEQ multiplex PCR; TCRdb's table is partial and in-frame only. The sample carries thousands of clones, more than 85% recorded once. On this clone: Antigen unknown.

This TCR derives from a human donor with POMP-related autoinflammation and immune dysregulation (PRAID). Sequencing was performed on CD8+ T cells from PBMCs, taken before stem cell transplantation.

DNA for the CDR3: TGCAGCGTTGAAGCCAGGGGCTCTGGAAACACCATATATTTT. It specifies CSVEARGSGNTIYF. The J gene is TRBJ1-3, the V gene TRBV29-1, with a possible D match to TRBD1 (6 bases). Germline-derived CDR1 and CDR2 are SQVTM and ANQGSEA. The V and J ends lost 1 base and 0 bases respectively, with 7 bases between them. The CDR3 is 14 amino acids.